These 14 T cell receptor beta chains came from one sample sequenced in a study of graft-versus-host responses after intestinal transplantation. Libraries were prepared by immunoSEQ multiplex PCR; TCRdb keeps only in-frame clonotypes and omits some of them. The data contain about 73,000 clones, almost 90% of them singletons. Antigens for these TCRs are unknown. Sequencing used unstimulated CD8+ T cells sorted from spleen or lymph node cells, obtained before transplant. These receptors were taken from a human donor who was the organ donor for an intestinal transplant.

The chain links TRBV13 to TRBJ2-2; D is possibly TRBD1 (5 bases). Germline V gene lookup returns CDR1 PRHDT and CDR2 FYEKMQ (reference sequence). The CDR3 is 15 residues long. Trimming shortened V by 2 bases and J by 4 bases, and 11 bases separated the two germline ends. CDR3 nucleotides: TGTGCCAGCAGCTTACTCCAGGGTCGCACCGGGGAGCTGTTTTTT. Translating gives CASSLLQGRTGELFF.

In this sample, this clone turned up once. V usage is TRBV19 and J usage is TRBJ2-5, with 8 positions matching TRBD2. CDR1 is LNHDA and CDR2 is SQIVND in the germline V gene (reference sequence). The junction had 9 bases not matched to a gene; V was cut back by 6 bases and J by 0 bases. This CDR3 spans 16 amino acids. DNA of the CDR3: TGTGCCAGTAGCCCCGTTTTAGCGGGGAACCAAGAGACCCAGTACTTC. Amino acids: CASSPVLAGNQETQYF.

The chain couples TRBV2 to TRBJ2-7, with TRBD1 identical over 9 bases. Losses at the gene ends were 6 bases for V and 2 bases for J; bases not matched to a gene: 8. This CDR3 is built from 15 residues. CDR1 SNHLY and CDR2 FYNNEI come from the germline V gene. CDR3 in DNA: TGTGCCAGCAGAGGCTCGGACAGGGGCCCCTACGAGCAGTACGTC. It translates to CASRGSDRGPYEQYV.

The chain employs TRBV5-6 and TRBJ1-5; 7 nucleotides agree with TRBD1. Germline V gene lookup returns CDR1 SGHDT and CDR2 YYEEEE. The CDR3 has 16 residues. Trimming removed 2 bases from V and 2 bases from J; junction bases left unmatched: 7. For the CDR3, the DNA is TGTGCCAGCAGCTTTTATACAGGGGAGGGCAATCAGCCCCAGCATTTT. It yields the protein CASSFYTGEGNQPQHF.

The CDR3, as DNA: TGTGCCAGCAGACCGGACAGGGGGCGTACCGGGGAGCTGTTTTTT. Protein: CASRPDRGRTGELFF. The chain carries TRBV28 and TRBJ2-2; 11 nucleotides line up with TRBD1. The ends lost 6 bases at V and 5 bases at J; junction bases unmatched: 5. The CDR3 is 15 residues long. Per germline, CDR1 MDHEN and CDR2 SYDVKM.

The rearrangement uses TRBV10-3 and TRBJ2-3, with D unclear. Deletions cut 0 bases from V and 0 bases from J, with 13 bases between. The CDR3 has 17 residues. Germline V gene data show CDR1 as ENHRY and CDR2 as SYGVKD. CDR3 bases: TGTGCCATCAGTGAGTCTGGGTGGTCGGGTAGCACAGATACGCAGTATTTT. It specifies CAISESGWSGSTDTQYF.

This clone was seen only a few times. The chain combines TRBV5-6 with TRBJ1-4; the match to TRBD1 covers 7 bases. This CDR3 contains 13 residues. The V segment lost 5 bases and the J segment 8 bases; nucleotides outside the gene matches: 6. Germline values: CDR1 SGHDT, CDR2 YYEEEE. CDR3: CASRRQGEEKLFF. CDR3 sequence (DNA): TGTGCCAGCAGGAGACAGGGTGAAGAAAAACTGTTTTTT. The full variable domain, completed using reference TRBV5-6 and TRBJ1-4, is DAGVTQSPTHLIKTRGQQVTLRCSPKSGHDTVSWYQQALGQGPQFIFQYYEEEERQRGNFPDRFSGHQFPNYSSELNVNALLLGDSALYLCASRRQGEEKLFFGSGTQLSVL.

The V gene is TRBV27, the J gene TRBJ1-1; weak D call: TRBD1 (5 bases). The V gene lost 8 bases and the J gene lost 1 base, with 14 bases spanning the gap. The CDR3 spans 14 residues. Germline V gene sequence: CDR1 MNHEY, CDR2 SMNVEV (reference sequence). The CDR3 here is CASSVGGPNTEAFF. DNA for the CDR3: TGTGCCAGCTCTGTGGGGGGACCGAACACTGAAGCTTTCTTT.

The chain carries TRBV15 and TRBJ1-2; 8 bases map to TRBD1. The CDR3 contains 13 residues. Trimming at V came to 1 base and at J to 14 bases, leaving 9 bases not matched to a gene. Germline V lookup: CDR1 LNHNV, CDR2 YYDKDF (reference sequence). Here the CDR3 reads CATSRGGRGPVTF. The CDR3, as DNA: TGTGCCACCAGCAGAGGAGGCAGGGGGCCGGTGACCTTC.

The chain is built from TRBV6-1 and TRBJ2-7; no definite D call. Germline assignment: CDR1 MNHNS and CDR2 SASEGT. The V and J ends lost 6 bases and 3 bases respectively, with 6 bases between them. The CDR3 is 11 residues long. CDR3 amino acids: CASRQYYEQYV. CDR3 nucleotide sequence: TGTGCCAGCAGGCAGTACTACGAGCAGTACGTC.

The chain is built from TRBV7-9 and TRBJ2-1, with 9 bases matching TRBD2. V shed 1 base and J 9 bases; nucleotides not matched to a gene: 10. CDR3 length equals 16 residues. The germline CDR1 and CDR2 sequences are SEHNR and FQNEAQ (reference sequence). The CDR3 sequence is CASSLGHSGGRGEQFF. CDR3 DNA: TGTGCCAGCAGCTTAGGACATAGCGGGGGTAGAGGTGAGCAGTTCTTC.

The genes are TRBV16 and TRBJ1-6; 8 bases agree with TRBD1. Trimming cost V 2 bases and J 9 bases; bases outside gene matches: 6. Germline CDR1 reads KGHSY; CDR2 reads FQNENV. The CDR3 is 15 amino acids. CDR3 bases: TGTGCCAGCAGCCAACCCCTACAGGGGGGTTCACCCCTCCACTTT. This encodes CASSQPLQGGSPLHF.

The CDR3 protein is CASSLGQGAGSYEQYV. CDR3 nucleotide sequence: TGTGCCAGCAGCTTAGGACAGGGGGCAGGTTCCTACGAGCAGTACGTC. The chain employs TRBV11-2 and TRBJ2-7; 10 bases fit TRBD1. The J segment lost 1 base and the V segment lost 1 base, leaving 4 bases of the junction unmatched. This CDR3 region has 16 residues. Germline-derived CDR1 and CDR2 are SGHAT and FQNNGV.

The chain uses TRBV5-5 and TRBJ1-1, with 9 bases lining up with TRBD1. The trim removed 2 bases at V and 1 base at J, leaving 9 bases unmatched. This CDR3 spans 17 amino acids. The germline V gene encodes CDR1 SGHKS and CDR2 YYEKEE (reference sequence). The CDR3 here is CASSFFTGGTSNTEAFF. As DNA, the CDR3 is TGTGCCAGCAGCTTCTTCACAGGGGGCACCTCGAACACTGAAGCTTTCTTT. Filled out from reference TRBV5-5 and TRBJ1-1, the complete variable domain reads DAGVTQSPTHLIKTRGQQVTLRCSPISGHKSVSWYQQVLGQGPQFIFQYYEKEERGRGNFPDRFSARQFPNYSSELNVNALLLGDSALYLCASSFFTGGTSNTEAFFGQGTRLTVV.